Detailed here is one T cell receptor beta chain. The target of this receptor is not known. The read is 3 residues too short to cover the CDR3 end, so that end is filled in from the germline J gene. This sample stems from a study of T cells in women clearing cervical HPV infection (dated by TCRdb to the late 2010s). Regarding the complete study: Cases were about 25 women with histologically confirmed HPV16-related CIN3 or worse, including a couple of invasive cancers. Controls were 25 to 30 women whose single incident HPV16 infection cleared within 12 months without precancer or cancer developing. Case blood was taken at the visit when the lesion was first identified, whereas control blood was taken when infection was no longer detected. For cases, a median interval of 149 days, with an interquartile range of 90 to 200 days, was observed between lesion detection and blood sampling. Since HLA typing was available for only a few women, HLA type could not be ruled out as a confounder. This exploratory proof-of-principle case-control study, nested within the Guanacaste HPV Natural History Study in Costa Rica, compared TCR repertoires among women with different cervical HPV16 outcomes. Cases and controls were matched on year of sample collection and on age within five years. Cases had a median age of around 34 years compared with 38 to 40 for controls, and baseline characteristics showed no significant differences between the groups. The parent cohort enrolled under 11,000 women aged 18 or older in Guanacaste, Costa Rica, in about 1993 to 1994 and followed the women for seven years. Five blinded duplicates per group were added as quality controls, giving around 60 samples: around 50 participants and about ten replicates.

Every participant had a single incident cervical HPV16 infection, and women with prevalent HPV16 infections were excluded. Cervical HPV DNA was detected with MY09/MY11 PCR, and genotyping was done by dot-blot hybridization. Around 16 mL of heparinized blood was centrifuged, after which the buffy coat was aliquoted, frozen at -30 degrees C, and then stored at -80 degrees C. Genomic DNA was extracted from buffy coat specimens using QIAGEN kits. From its cysteine to its phenylalanine, the CDR3 spans 15 amino acids. Of the CDR3's DNA, 36 bases were read; they are in frame from base 1. Via the germline V gene, CDR1 is SGHTS and CDR2 YDEGEE. The junction shows trimming of 0 bases on V and 2 bases on J, plus 12 bases between the germline ends. Study-wide findings and limitations: Because T-cell numbers per sample were unknown, differences in richness could reflect varying T-cell content rather than repertoire biology. Cases had lower TRBV6-7 relative abundance than controls (0.11% versus 0.16%; Bonferroni P = 0.0008). Across sequencing depths, CIN3+ cases showed significantly higher TCR repertoire richness than controls, but evenness did not differ between the groups. Random forest classifiers that combined richness and V gene abundances separated cases from controls with an estimated AUC of roughly 0.83. The cross-sectional design could not show whether associations preceded infection or resulted from it; effector/memory subsets and HPV-specific T cells were not isolated.

Using the immunoSEQ assay, multiplex PCR amplified TCR beta CDR3 regions from an average of about 1.1 ug of genomic DNA per sample. To correct primer bias, the assay used a complete synthetic TCR repertoire to set an amplification baseline. The amplicons were sequenced using the Illumina platform. On the study's bioinformatics: Sequence errors were corrected by clustering with frequency ratios and a modified nearest-neighbor algorithm, and the sequences were then analyzed in the immunoSEQ Analyzer using IMGT gene definitions. At each rarefaction depth, TCR richness and evenness were averaged across 20 rarefaction repeats, and any sample with fewer sequences than the depth was left out. Relative abundances of V, D and J genes were compared between groups using Wilcoxon rank sum tests, with FDR correction applied. In the blinded duplicates, the intraclass correlation was 95.6% for TCR richness and averaged about 79% across around 70 gene segments. Not all clones reach the TCRdb copy of this immuneACCESS table, which keeps in-frame sequences only. Checked studies attribute under half of the gap to unresolved V genes and leave the rest unexplained. Clone size and the V and J calls come from that table; the DNA yielded D and trimming. This sample's table has entries for 20,000 to 25,000 clones. Of the sample, 6.5% to 8% is held by the ten largest clones.

This receptor was taken from a woman aged 18 to 75 with a cervical HPV16 infection that either progressed to CIN3+ or cleared (not recorded which). The chain couples TRBV5-8 to TRBJ2-7, with the D segment identity uncertain. The sample was blood buffy coat. The covered CDR3 bases are TGTGCCAGCAGCTTGGATGGCGGATCTCCCTACGAG. Its amino acids are CASSLDGGSPYE. The whole CDR3 sequence is CASSLDGGSPYEQYF.